This is a list of T cell receptor beta chains from one sample in a study of T-cell reconstitution after alpha-beta-depleted transplantation in children. One entry per CDR3 protein, called by TCRdb with MiXCR from the PCR reads. This table holds roughly 490,000 distinct CDR3 sequences, over 10% found once. Sequencing used PBMCs, mostly from graft donor cells, obtained 180 days after TCRalphabeta/CD19-depleted stem cell transplant. All receptors derive from a female patient aged 2-9 years who had a stem cell transplant for aplastic anemia, so the T cells may come from the graft donor. Each CDR3 is given with its conserved first and last residue. D genes are given only for firm matches. Clone size appears in some rows only: once, few, many, or a class for an expanded clone.

D gene,V gene,J gene,clone size,CDR3 DNA,CDR3 protein
TRBD1,TRBV24-1,TRBJ2-7,.,TGTGCCACCAGTGATTTGCATAGGACAGGGATCCACGAGCAGTACTTC,CATSDLHRTGIHEQYF
.,TRBV29-1,TRBJ2-2,few,TGCAGCGTTGAGTTCCGGACCGGGGAGCTGTTTTTT,CSVEFRTGELFF
TRBD2,TRBV20-1,TRBJ2-7,.,TGCAGTGCTAGTCGGGTAGCGGGAGTTCGATCCTACGAGCAGTACTTC,CSASRVAGVRSYEQYF
.,TRBV10-3,TRBJ2-1,few,TGTGCCATCAGTGAGGTAACAGAGGATGAGCAGTTCTTC,CAISEVTEDEQFF
.,TRBV5-1,TRBJ2-5,few,TGCGCCACCTCTTGGAAAGAGACCCAGTACTTC,CATSWKETQYF
.,TRBV5-8,TRBJ2-1,many,TGTGCCAGCAGCACAGGGAGTTGGAACAATGAGCAGTTCTTC,CASSTGSWNNEQFF
.,TRBV29-1,TRBJ2-3,many,TGCAGCGTTGGCCGAGGTGGGGGCGCCTCAGATACGCAGTATTTT,CSVGRGGGASDTQYF
TRBD1,TRBV29-1,TRBJ2-6,.,TGCAGCGTTGCTCCGCAGGGGGCGCGAGGGGCCAACGTCCTGACTTTC,CSVAPQGARGANVLTF
.,TRBV6-4,TRBJ2-1,few,TGTGCCAGCAGTGAGAGCTTCTACAATGAGCAGTTCTTC,CASSESFYNEQFF
.,TRBV11-2,TRBJ2-5,.,TGTGCCAGCAGCTTCATAACTCTTACTTTACAAGAGACCCAGTACTTC,CASSFITLTLQETQYF
TRBD2,TRBV28,TRBJ2-2,many,TGTGCCAGCAGTTCTTTGGGACTAGCGGGAATCGGGGAGCTGTTTTTT,CASSSLGLAGIGELFF
TRBD1,TRBV11-3,TRBJ2-1,few,TGTGCCAGCAGCTTAGATGGGACAGGCTACAATGAGCAGTTCTTC,CASSLDGTGYNEQFF
.,TRBV11-2,TRBJ2-3,few,TGTGCCAGCAGCTTAGGGACCGCTCGTCACACAGATACGCAGTATTTT,CASSLGTARHTDTQYF
.,TRBV20-1,TRBJ2-1,.,TGCAGTGCTAGGACTCCATCCGGGCGGAACAATGAGCAGTTCTTC,CSARTPSGRNNEQFF
TRBD2,TRBV20-1,TRBJ2-1,few,TGCAGTGCTAGAGGGGGGGGGACTAGCAGAGACAATGAGCAGTTCTTC,CSARGGGTSRDNEQFF
.,TRBV9,TRBJ2-7,few,TGTGCCAGCAGCGTAGGGCAGAGGTCCGACTACGAGCAGTACTTC,CASSVGQRSDYEQYF
.,TRBV9,TRBJ1-2,.,TGTGCCAGCAGCGTAGAAGGACGGGCCACAGGTCACTTCGGCTATGGCTACACCTTC,CASSVEGRATGHFGYGYTF
.,TRBV7-8,TRBJ2-4,few,TGTGCCAGCAGCGCCTCTTTAGAATACCACCCCATTCAGTACTTC,CASSASLEYHPIQYF
.,TRBV20-1,TRBJ1-5,many,TGCAGTGCCTCGACAGGCCGAGACCTTTATCAGCCCCAGCATTTT,CSASTGRDLYQPQHF
.,TRBV3-1,TRBJ2-5,.,TGTGCCAGCAGCCAAGATTTCTGGCTAGAAAAAGGACAAGAGACCCAGTACTTC,CASSQDFWLEKGQETQYF
.,TRBV7-2,TRBJ2-1,many,TGTGCCAGCAGCTTAGCCAGGGCCGACAATGAGCAGTTCTTC,CASSLARADNEQFF
TRBD1,TRBV7-2,TRBJ1-2,.,TGTGCCAGCAGCTTAGTGGGGACAGGCTCTTTTAACTATGGCTACACCTTC,CASSLVGTGSFNYGYTF
TRBD2,TRBV3-1,TRBJ2-7,.,TGTGCCAGCAGCCAAGCCGGAGGACTAGCGGGGTACTACGAGCAGTACTTC,CASSQAGGLAGYYEQYF
TRBD1,TRBV6-2/TRBV6-3,TRBJ1-2,.,TGTGCCAGCAGTTACTGGGGACAGGGCTACTATGGCTACACCTTC,CASSYWGQGYYGYTF
.,TRBV12-3/TRBV12-4,TRBJ2-3,.,TGTGCCAGCAGTTTAAACCGTAGATACACGCAGTATTTT,CASSLNRRYTQYF
TRBD2,TRBV12-3/TRBV12-4,TRBJ2-2,.,TGTGCCAGCAGTTTTGAAAGCGGGACCACCGGGGAGCTGTTTTTT,CASSFESGTTGELFF
TRBD2,TRBV24-1,TRBJ2-1,few,TGTGCCACCAGTGAGGGAACAAGCGGGAGTCCTTACAATGAGCAGTTCTTC,CATSEGTSGSPYNEQFF
TRBD2,TRBV6-5,TRBJ2-3,few,TGTGCCAGCAGTTACTCGAGTAGCGGGAGATCGCTAAGCACAGATACGCAGTATTTT,CASSYSSSGRSLSTDTQYF
.,TRBV4-3,TRBJ2-3,.,TGCGCCAGCAGCCAAGAACCCGGTCCCTGGGATACGCAGTATTTT,CASSQEPGPWDTQYF
.,TRBV20-1,TRBJ2-1,.,TGCAGTGCTAGGGGTGAGCGAGGTTACAATGAGCAGTTCTTC,CSARGERGYNEQFF
.,TRBV6-5,TRBJ1-2,many,TGTGCCAGCAGTTCCGCTATAGATGGCTACACCTTC,CASSSAIDGYTF
TRBD2,TRBV15,TRBJ2-1,.,TGTGCCACCAACCCTAATCCTAGCGGGCGAGGGTACAATGAGCAGTTCTTC,CATNPNPSGRGYNEQFF
TRBD1,TRBV27,TRBJ1-4,many,TGTGCCAGCAGTGGACCGGGACAGGGTGAAAAACTGTTTTTT,CASSGPGQGEKLFF
TRBD1,TRBV6-5,TRBJ2-5,many,TGTGCCAGCAGTTACTGGACAGGCAAGCAAGAGACCCAGTACTTC,CASSYWTGKQETQYF
.,TRBV7-2,TRBJ1-3,few,TGTGCCAGCAGTCCCCGGAGCTCGTCTGGAAACACCATATATTTT,CASSPRSSSGNTIYF
TRBD1,TRBV12-3/TRBV12-4,TRBJ2-7,.,TGTGCCAGCAGCCAGGGGACAGCATATGCCTACGATCAGTACTTC,CASSQGTAYAYDQYF
.,TRBV19,TRBJ2-1,.,TGTGCCAGTCTCGCGGGGCAACTGAATGAGCAGTTCTTC,CASLAGQLNEQFF
.,TRBV3-1,TRBJ2-3,.,TGTGCCACCAGCCCATCCCCCGATCTAGTTCCAGGCACAGATACGCAGTATTTT,CATSPSPDLVPGTDTQYF
TRBD2,TRBV20-1,TRBJ2-3,few,TGCAGTGTCCGAGCGGGGGGCACAGATACGCAGTATTTT,CSVRAGGTDTQYF
TRBD1,TRBV6-5,TRBJ2-7,few,TGTGCCAGCAGTTACTCGAGTCGGGACAGGGAGGCCTACGAGCAGTACTTC,CASSYSSRDREAYEQYF
TRBD2,TRBV11-2,TRBJ2-4,.,TGTGCCAGCAGCCCCCGACTAGCGGGAGCGAGTGGGGCCAAAAACATTCAGTACTTC,CASSPRLAGASGAKNIQYF
TRBD1,TRBV20-1,TRBJ1-2,few,TGCAGTGCTAGTCCGGGACAGGGAGTAAACTATGGCTACACCTTC,CSASPGQGVNYGYTF
.,TRBV7-2,TRBJ1-1,.,TGTGCCAGCAGCTTAGTACACGCGAACACTGAAGCTTTCTTT,CASSLVHANTEAFF
.,TRBV27,TRBJ2-5,few,TGTGCCAGCAGTTTAGGGGCCAGACAGTTTCAAGAGACCCAGTACTTC,CASSLGARQFQETQYF
.,TRBV12-3/TRBV12-4,TRBJ2-3,.,TGTGCCAGCAGTTCTGACAGGTATAGCACAGATACGCAGTATTTT,CASSSDRYSTDTQYF
.,TRBV7-8,TRBJ2-4,few,TGTGCCAGCAGCTTATACGAACGGTACTTC,CASSLYERYF
.,TRBV12-3/TRBV12-4,TRBJ2-7,many,TGTGCCAGCAGTTTAAAGGGGGGCTACGAGCAGTACTTC,CASSLKGGYEQYF
TRBD2,TRBV20-1,TRBJ2-1,many,TGCAGTGCCGCCCGTACTAGCGGGGGCTTGGGCTCCTACAATGAGCAGTTCTTC,CSAARTSGGLGSYNEQFF
TRBD1,TRBV30,TRBJ2-2,.,TGTGCCTCCATCAGGGGGCGAGGCGGGGAGCTGTTTTTT,CASIRGRGGELFF
.,TRBV28,TRBJ1-6,few,TGTGCCAGCATCGAGTCCTTCAATTCACCCCTCCACTTT,CASIESFNSPLHF
.,TRBV24-1,TRBJ2-2,.,TGTGCCACCAGTGTTGCGAACACCGGGGAGCTGTTTTTT,CATSVANTGELFF
TRBD2,TRBV11-2,TRBJ2-1,.,TGTGCCAGCAGCCCACGGGGAGCGGGAGTTGGCTCCTACAATGAGCAGTTCTTC,CASSPRGAGVGSYNEQFF
TRBD1,TRBV15,TRBJ2-3,few,TGTGCCACCAGCGATAACCCCGGGACAGGGACAGATACGCAGTATTTT,CATSDNPGTGTDTQYF
.,TRBV12-3/TRBV12-4,TRBJ1-1,many,TGTGCCAGCAGCAGGGACGGCCTAAACACTGAAGCTTTCTTT,CASSRDGLNTEAFF
.,TRBV14,TRBJ2-4,few,TGTGCCAGCAGCCATTCACCGGGGAAAAACATTCAGTACTTC,CASSHSPGKNIQYF